This is a list of T cell receptor beta chains from one sample in a study of neurological immune-mediated disorders. Via MiXCR, TCRdb re-called the 5' RACE reads, giving one row per CDR3 protein. The table has 95,000 to 150,000 distinct CDR3 sequences, about 3.4% seen once. Sequenced material: PBMCs. The receptors here all came from a woman between 25 and 40 years old with multiple sclerosis. The CDR3 runs from the conserved cysteine through the conserved F or W. A D gene is named only where the DNA matches it firmly. Sizes are listed as once, few or many counts, or a class when the clone is expanded.

TRBD2 TRBJ2-3 many TRBV6-4 TGTGCCAGCAGTGACGTCCCGACTAGCGGCAGCACAGATACGCAGTATTTT CASSDVPTSGSTDTQYF
. TRBJ1-5 many TRBV20-1 TGCAGTGCCGCCGCCGCCCTCAATCAGCCCCAGCATTTT CSAAAALNQPQHF
. TRBJ2-7 many TRBV3-1 TGTGCCAGCAGCCACGGGACACCGGCCTACGAGCAGTACTTC CASSHGTPAYEQYF
TRBD1 TRBJ1-1 many TRBV12-3/TRBV12-4 TGTGCCAGCACCCTGGACAGGGATAACACTGAAGCTTTCTTT CASTLDRDNTEAFF
. TRBJ1-5 many TRBV19 TGTGCCAGTAGCCTACAGACAGGCCCCATAAATCAGCCCCAGCATTTT CASSLQTGPINQPQHF
. TRBJ2-2 many TRBV29-1 TGCAGCGATCGGGAGTGGTCCGGGGAGCTGTTTTTT CSDREWSGELFF
TRBD1 TRBJ1-6 many TRBV15 TGTGCCACCAGCAGAGAGGGGACAGGGGAGAGGCGCGATTCACCCCTCCACTTT CATSREGTGERRDSPLHF
. TRBJ2-2 many TRBV6-2/TRBV6-3 TGTGCCAGCAGCGGATTTCAGGGGACTTCGAACACCGGGGAGCTGTTTTTT CASSGFQGTSNTGELFF
. TRBJ2-7 few TRBV5-6 TGTGCCAGCGTCTCCCTTTGGCGACCCTACGAGCAGTACTTC CASVSLWRPYEQYF
TRBD2 TRBJ2-5 many TRBV20-1 TGCAGTGCCAGAGACCCAGCGGGGGGGCCGGAGACCCAGTACTTC CSARDPAGGPETQYF